The 9 T cell receptor beta chains below come from one sample, sequenced in a study of shared clonotypes between healthy human individuals. Data came from immunoSEQ multiplex PCR; TCRdb stores just in-frame clones and leaves some out. The sample has 2 million to 2.5 million clones, 85% to 95% seen once. Source material: naive CD4+ T cells from PBMCs. Subset here: CD45RA+ positively selected. These receptors were collected from a man aged 18-30 years in good health. Some clones in this sample may be carry-over from other donors' samples.

The chain uses TRBV10-3 and TRBJ1-4; 10 positions agree with TRBD1. From germline, CDR1 is ENHRY and CDR2 SYGVKD. Trimming removed 4 bases from V and 6 bases from J; junction bases left unmatched: 8. This CDR3 has 16 residues. CDR3 nucleotides: TGTGCCATCAGTGCCGCTAAGGGACAGGGGTATGAAAAACTGTTTTTT. This sequence encodes CAISAAKGQGYEKLFF.

This chain joins TRBV11-2 and TRBJ2-5; D is possibly TRBD1 or TRBD2 (7 bases each). V lost 5 bases, J lost 1 base, and 17 bases lay in between. There are 16 residues in the CDR3. CDR1 and CDR2 from the germline V gene are SGHAT and FQNNGV. CDR3 region: CASSLWEGAIQETQYF. The DNA of the CDR3 is TGTGCCAGCAGCCTCTGGGAGGGGGCGATCCAAGAGACCCAGTACTTC. The full variable domain, its missing parts supplied by reference TRBV11-2 and TRBJ2-5, is EAGVAQSPRYKIIEKRQSVAFWCNPISGHATLYWYQQILGQGPKLLIQFQNNGVVDDSQLPKDRFSAERLKGVDSTLKIQPAKLEDSAVYLCASSLWEGAIQETQYFGPGTRLLVL.

The gene calls are TRBV6-6 and TRBJ2-2; 7 bases map to TRBD1. V lost 6 bases to trimming and J lost 2 bases; unmatched junction nucleotides: 6. Germline CDR1 and CDR2: MNHNY and SVGAGI (reference sequence). The CDR3 has 15 amino acids. The CDR3 loop reads CASSQGTANTGELFF. The CDR3 coding sequence is TGTGCCAGCAGCCAAGGGACAGCTAACACCGGGGAGCTGTTTTTT.

The chain uses TRBV19 and TRBJ2-5; tentatively, D is TRBD1 or TRBD2 (6 bases each). CDR1 and CDR2 (germline): LNHDA, SQIVND (reference sequence). This CDR3 is 14 amino acids long. Trimming removed 5 bases from V and 5 bases from J, with 15 bases in between. CDR3 protein: CASSSTRGWETQYF. The CDR3 nucleotides read TGTGCCAGTAGTTCGACTAGGGGGTGGGAGACCCAGTACTTC.

The chain employs TRBV6-1 and TRBJ1-2; no definite D call. The CDR3 covers 13 residues. V lost 7 bases and J lost 3, with 12 bases in between. CDR1 and CDR2 (germline): MNHNS, SASEGT. Written as DNA, the CDR3 is TGTGCCAGCAATCCGGGTTCAGACTATGGCTACACCTTC. It encodes CASNPGSDYGYTF.

This clone has just a few counts. The chain employs TRBV11-1 and TRBJ2-5; 8 bases align to TRBD2. Germline V gene sequence: CDR1 SGHAT, CDR2 FQDESV (reference sequence). V lost 2 bases, J lost 1 base, and 6 bases stayed unmatched. The CDR3 sequence is 16 residues long. CDR3 coding DNA: TGTGCCAGCAGCTTATTGTTGAGCGGGAGCCAAGAGACCCAGTACTTC. Translating it yields CASSLLLSGSQETQYF.

The CDR3 is CAVDRGKANTGELFF. The CDR3 DNA is TGTGCCGTTGACAGGGGGAAAGCGAACACCGGGGAGCTGTTTTTT. The chain employs TRBV28 and TRBJ2-2; TRBD1 aligns across 9 bases. With 11 bases clipped from V and 0 bases from J, the junction kept 7 bases outside the gene matches. Germline lookup yields CDR1 MDHEN and CDR2 SYDVKM. CDR3 length: 15 residues.

This chain links TRBV28 with TRBJ1-2; 7 bases are shared with TRBD1. Germline V gene sequence: CDR1 MDHEN, CDR2 SYDVKM. The CDR3 runs 15 residues. V trimming: 5 bases; J trimming: 0 bases; junction bases outside the gene matches: 6. The CDR3 here is CASSAGTVANYGYTF. CDR3 nucleotide sequence: TGTGCCAGCAGTGCCGGGACAGTTGCTAACTATGGCTACACCTTC.

The chain joins TRBV5-1 to TRBJ1-1; 7 nucleotides agree with TRBD1. V shed 5 bases and J 1 base; nucleotides not matched to a gene: 2. The CDR3 extends over 13 amino acids. Per germline, CDR1 SGHRS and CDR2 YFSETQ. In DNA form, the CDR3 reads TGCGCCAGCAGTACAGGGGCGAACACTGAAGCTTTCTTT. Translating it yields CASSTGANTEAFF.